The 11 T cell receptor beta chains below all came from one sample that was sequenced in a study of blood T cell repertoires in COVID-19. Using immunoSEQ multiplex PCR, the repertoire was profiled, and TCRdb retains in-frame clones only, with some absent. The repertoire includes 250,000 to 300,000 clones, 84% of them detected once, and around 4.1% sits in the top ten. What was sequenced was PBMCs or T cells enriched from blood (not recorded which). The receptors come from a man aged 25-45 years with acute COVID-19.

CDR3 loop: CASSLARGLEQYV. The CDR3 nucleotides read TGTGCCAGCAGCTTAGCGCGGGGTTTAGAGCAGTACGTC. The J gene is TRBJ2-7, the V gene TRBV7-3; D possibly corresponds to TRBD2 (6 bases). Trimming removed 2 bases from V and 7 bases from J, with 12 bases in between. The germline CDR1 and CDR2 sequences are SGHTA and FQGTGA. The CDR3 is 13 amino acids.

This CDR3 reads CASSQVVSSYEQYV. In nucleotides, the CDR3 is TGCGCCAGCAGCCAAGTGGTCAGCTCCTACGAGCAGTACGTC. The gene calls are TRBV4-1 and TRBJ2-7; D is uncertain. The CDR3 covers 14 residues. Germline V gene lookup returns CDR1 MGHRA and CDR2 YSYEKL. With 1 base removed from V and 0 bases from J, the gap between germline ends came to 7 bases.

V usage is TRBV5-1 and J usage is TRBJ2-2, with D possibly TRBD1 on 6 matching bases. From germline, CDR1 is SGHRS and CDR2 YFSETQ. This CDR3 region has 14 residues. Deletions cut 4 bases from V and 4 bases from J, with 11 bases between. In nucleotides, the CDR3 is TGCGCCAGCAGCCAGACAGGAGTCACCGGGGAGCTGTTTTTT. This encodes CASSQTGVTGELFF.

In regard to this clone: Different DNA sequences within this sample yield the same CDR3. V and J are TRBV4-2 and TRBJ1-1; D gene ambiguous. This CDR3 contains 13 residues. Trimming cost V 1 base and J 3 bases, with 6 bases left between them. Per germline, CDR1 LGHNA and CDR2 YNFKEQ. DNA for the CDR3: TGTGCCAGCAGCCAAGGGAGGGACACTGAAGCTTTCTTT. It translates to CASSQGRDTEAFF.

V is TRBV11-2 and J is TRBJ2-3; TRBD2 matches at 10 bases. Germline loops: CDR1 SGHAT, CDR2 FQNNGV. V gave up 2 bases and J gave up 0 bases; unmatched junction bases: 8. This CDR3 has 18 amino acids. CDR3 DNA sequence: TGTGCCAGCAGCTTACCTAGCGGGGGACCATTTAGCACAGATACGCAGTATTTT. Its translation: CASSLPSGGPFSTDTQYF.

This chain connects TRBV6-5 to TRBJ1-1, with D maybe TRBD1 (5 bases). V lost 6 bases and J lost 2, with 10 bases in between. This CDR3 spans 13 amino acids. Germline V gives CDR1 MNHEY, CDR2 SVGAGI. The CDR3 DNA is TGTGCCAGCAGATCAGGGATAAACACTGAAGCTTTCTTT. Translated: CASRSGINTEAFF.

V is TRBV19 and J is TRBJ2-1; 7 bases are a match to TRBD2. Germline V lookup: CDR1 LNHDA, CDR2 SQIVND (reference sequence). V was pared by 11 bases and J by 3 bases, with 7 bases of the junction left unmatched. The CDR3 is 13 residues long. CDR3 DNA sequence: TGTGCCTCACGGCTAGCGGACTACAATGAGCAGTTCTTC. Amino acids: CASRLADYNEQFF.

This clone was detected once. The rearrangement uses TRBV10-3 and TRBJ2-7; D is perhaps TRBD2 (6 bases). This CDR3 spans 13 amino acids. The germline CDR1 and CDR2 sequences are ENHRY and SYGVKD. V shed 10 bases and J shed 3 bases, with 16 bases lying between them. Here the CDR3 DNA reads TGTGCCACCGGCGGAGGGCAGAACTACGAGCAGTACGTC. As protein: CATGGGQNYEQYV.

In this sample, this clone turned up once. The V and J genes are TRBV7-2 and TRBJ2-1; 9 nucleotides align to TRBD2. The germline V gene encodes CDR1 SGHTA and CDR2 FQGNSA. The CDR3 spans 13 residues. The junction had 5 bases not matched to a gene; V was cut back by 2 bases and J by 12 bases. In DNA form, the CDR3 reads TGTGCCAGCAGCTTACCCCCAGCGGGAGGGCAGTTCTTC. This encodes CASSLPPAGGQFF.

Only one count was recorded for this clone. Here the CDR3 reads CASSQKLSQGPYGYTF. In nucleotides, the CDR3 is TGCGCCAGCAGCCAAAAACTTTCACAGGGGCCCTATGGCTACACCTTC. The rearrangement uses TRBV4-3 and TRBJ1-2, with 7 bases identical to TRBD1. From germline, CDR1 is LGHNA and CDR2 YSLEER. J gave up 4 bases and V 2 bases, and 10 bases lay outside the gene matches. CDR3 length: 16 amino acids.

In this sample, this clone turned up once. This sequence joins TRBV18 and TRBJ1-6; 9 positions match TRBD1. This CDR3 comprises 14 residues. The junction had 6 bases not matched to a gene; V was cut back by 6 bases and J by 9 bases. Germline values: CDR1 KGHSH, CDR2 LQKENI. The CDR3: CASSEDRGGSPLHF. Written as DNA, the CDR3 is TGTGCCAGCTCCGAGGACAGGGGAGGTTCACCCCTCCACTTT.